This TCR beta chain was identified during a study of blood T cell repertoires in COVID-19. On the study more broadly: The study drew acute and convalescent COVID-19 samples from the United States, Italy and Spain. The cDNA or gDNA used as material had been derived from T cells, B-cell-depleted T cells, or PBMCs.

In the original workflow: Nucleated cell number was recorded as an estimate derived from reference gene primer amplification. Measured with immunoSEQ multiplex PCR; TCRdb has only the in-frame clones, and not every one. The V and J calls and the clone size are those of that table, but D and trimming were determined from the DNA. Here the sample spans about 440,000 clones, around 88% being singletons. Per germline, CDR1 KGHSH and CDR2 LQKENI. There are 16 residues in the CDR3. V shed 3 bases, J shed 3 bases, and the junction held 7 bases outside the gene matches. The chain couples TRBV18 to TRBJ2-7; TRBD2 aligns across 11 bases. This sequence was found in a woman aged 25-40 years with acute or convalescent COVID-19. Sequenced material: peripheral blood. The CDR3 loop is CASSPKLAGGLYEQYF. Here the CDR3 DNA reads TGTGCCAGCTCACCGAAGCTAGCGGGGGGCCTCTACGAGCAGTACTTC.